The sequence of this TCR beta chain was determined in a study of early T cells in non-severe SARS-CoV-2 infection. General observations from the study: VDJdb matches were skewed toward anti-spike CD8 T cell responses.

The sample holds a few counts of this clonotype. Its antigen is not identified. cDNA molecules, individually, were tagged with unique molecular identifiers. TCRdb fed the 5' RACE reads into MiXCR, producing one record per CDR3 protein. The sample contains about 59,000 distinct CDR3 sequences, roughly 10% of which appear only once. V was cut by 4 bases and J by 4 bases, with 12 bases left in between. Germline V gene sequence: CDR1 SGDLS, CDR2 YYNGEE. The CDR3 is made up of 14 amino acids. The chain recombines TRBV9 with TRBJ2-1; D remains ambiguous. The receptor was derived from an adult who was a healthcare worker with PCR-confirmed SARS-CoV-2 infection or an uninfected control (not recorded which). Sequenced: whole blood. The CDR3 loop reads CASSPDGAYNEQFF. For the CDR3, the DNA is TGTGCCAGCAGCCCGGACGGAGCTTACAATGAGCAGTTCTTC.